The 14 T cell receptor beta chains presented below share a single source sample, sequenced in a study of beta chain features in type 1 diabetes. General study results and limits: All four CD4+ subsets from Type 1 diabetes patients carried moderately but significantly shorter TCRB CDR3s.

The antigens of these receptors remain unknown. Every bit of the isolated RNA underwent reverse transcription, so sequencing read expressed TCRB transcripts. The assay was immunoSEQ multiplex PCR, and TCRdb's table has in-frame clones only and misses some. The sample lists 600,000 or so clones, more than 13% occurring once. Material: naive CD4+ T cells from blood. These receptors all stem from a man aged 18 to 30 with type 1 diabetes.

The chain couples TRBV7-9 to TRBJ2-3; a weak D match, TRBD1 (6 bases). V was pared by 2 bases and J by 2 bases, with 14 bases between. The germline gives CDR1 SEHNR, CDR2 FQNEAQ (reference sequence). The CDR3 spans 16 residues. The CDR3 DNA follows: TGTGCCAGCAGCTTACAAACAGGGAGCCCCACAGATACGCAGTATTTT. It is translated as CASSLQTGSPTDTQYF.

In its sample, this clone was seen many times. CDR3 in DNA: TGTGCCATCAGTGAGCGGACGTCTGGGGCCAACGTCCTGACTTTC. Protein sequence: CAISERTSGANVLTF. This sequence joins TRBV10-3 and TRBJ2-6; D ambiguous. Germline V gene sequence: CDR1 ENHRY, CDR2 SYGVKD. This CDR3 contains 15 residues. The V gene lost 2 bases and the J gene lost 1 base, with 6 bases spanning the gap.

V and J are TRBV25-1 and TRBJ1-4; 8 nucleotides align to TRBD1. The CDR3 totals 14 residues. With 5 bases clipped from V and 4 bases from J, the junction kept 3 bases outside the gene matches. The germline CDR1 and CDR2 sequences are MGHDK and SYGVNS. CDR3: CASSWTGLNEKLFF. The CDR3 DNA sequence: TGTGCCAGCAGTTGGACAGGGCTTAATGAAAAACTGTTTTTT.

This clone was seen more than once but under ten times. The CDR3 reads CASRGGTASGNTIYF. Written as DNA, the CDR3 is TGTGCCAGCAGAGGGGGGACTGCCTCTGGAAACACCATATATTTT. V is TRBV28 and J is TRBJ1-3, with D perhaps matching TRBD1 (6 bases). CDR3 size: 15 residues. Trimming took off 6 bases at V and 0 bases at J, with 12 bases between the two ends. The germline CDR1 and CDR2 sequences are MDHEN and SYDVKM.

This clone was counted a few times. The same CDR3 arises from other DNA sequences in this sample as well. The chain employs TRBV5-1 and TRBJ2-5; D might be TRBD1 (5 bases). V lost 0 bases and J 3 bases, leaving 6 bases between the germline ends. CDR3 length: 13 residues. Germline V gives CDR1 SGHRS, CDR2 YFSETQ. CDR3 amino acids: CASSLEGEETQYF. CDR3 bases: TGCGCCAGCAGCTTGGAAGGGGAAGAGACCCAGTACTTC.

This clone was observed a few times. This chain uses TRBV30 with TRBJ1-6, with no clear D. In germline, CDR1 is GTSNPN, CDR2 SVGIG (reference sequence). V lost 0 bases and J 15 bases, leaving 12 bases between the germline ends. The CDR3 consists of 12 residues. The CDR3 DNA reads as TGTGCCTGGAGTGTTGCGGGGAATCACCTCCACTTT. Translation: CAWSVAGNHLHF.

The V gene is TRBV19, the J gene TRBJ1-5, with TRBD1 matching over 7 bases. The V segment lost 6 bases and the J segment 3 bases; nucleotides outside the gene matches: 8. Germline V lookup: CDR1 LNHDA, CDR2 SQIVND (reference sequence). The CDR3 is 15 residues long. CDR3: CASSWGTEPNQPQHF. The DNA for the CDR3 is TGTGCCAGTAGCTGGGGGACAGAACCCAATCAGCCCCAGCATTTT. The full variable domain, rest sourced from reference TRBV19 and TRBJ1-5, is DGGITQSPKYLFRKEGQNVTLSCEQNLNHDAMYWYRQDPGQGLRLIYYSQIVNDFQKGDIAEGYSVSREKKESFPLTVTSAQKNPTAFYLCASSWGTEPNQPQHFGDGTRLSIL.

J is TRBJ1-2 and V is TRBV7-2, with D hard to call. V was trimmed by 5 bases and J by 4 bases, leaving 11 bases between them. The CDR3 totals 13 residues. Looked up from germline, CDR1 is SGHTA and CDR2 is FQGNSA. In DNA, the CDR3 is TGTGCCAGCAGCCCTGACTGGGGCTATGGCTACACCTTC. Protein product: CASSPDWGYGYTF.

The chain carries TRBV5-1 and TRBJ1-1, with D unclear. Germline CDR1 is SGHRS and CDR2 is YFSETQ. The CDR3 totals 16 residues. With 0 bases removed from V and 4 bases from J, the gap between germline ends came to 16 bases. The CDR3: CASSLGHTGTGTEAFF. CDR3 bases: TGCGCCAGCAGCTTGGGGCATACCGGTACGGGCACTGAAGCTTTCTTT.

This clone was seen a handful of times. The V and J genes are TRBV30 and TRBJ2-7, with a tentative D call TRBD1 (5 bases). Trimming pared 0 bases from V and 3 bases from J, leaving 12 bases between. Germline values: CDR1 GTSNPN, CDR2 SVGIG (reference sequence). This CDR3 spans 14 amino acids. The CDR3 DNA sequence: TGTGCCTGGAGTGTAGGCAGGGTGCTCTACGAGCAGTACTTC. This sequence encodes CAWSVGRVLYEQYF.

V gene TRBV5-1 combines with J gene TRBJ2-1; 11 bases are a match to TRBD2. This CDR3 region has 16 residues. The V segment lost 4 bases and the J segment 4 bases; nucleotides outside the gene matches: 7. Germline assignment: CDR1 SGHRS and CDR2 YFSETQ. The CDR3 loop reads CASSVRLAGGYNEQFF. CDR3 DNA sequence: TGCGCCAGCAGCGTCCGGCTAGCGGGAGGTTACAATGAGCAGTTCTTC.

The chain recombines TRBV29-1 with TRBJ1-5; D remains unclear. The CDR3 covers 12 residues. From germline, CDR1 is SQVTM and CDR2 ANQGSEA. V was shortened by 7 bases and J by 7 bases, with 14 bases between the two germline ends. CDR3: CSARKEGQPQHF. The CDR3 DNA follows: TGCAGCGCTAGGAAAGAAGGGCAGCCCCAGCATTTT. Variable domain in full (rest from reference TRBV29-1 and TRBJ1-5): SAVISQKPSRDICQRGTSLTIQCQVDSQVTMMFWYRQQPGQSLTLIATANQGSEATYESGFVIDKFPISRPNLTFSTLTVSNMSPEDSSIYLCSARKEGQPQHFGDGTRLSIL.

This clone came up a few times. This chain connects TRBV5-4 to TRBJ1-6, with D unresolved. The germline V gene encodes CDR1 SGHNT and CDR2 YYREEE (reference sequence). V lost 4 bases, J lost 10 bases, and 21 bases lay in between. The CDR3 runs to 16 residues. The CDR3 reads CASSNQKEGGISPLHF. CDR3 nucleotide sequence: TGTGCCAGCAGCAATCAAAAAGAAGGAGGGATATCACCCCTCCACTTT.

The chain has TRBV6-5 and TRBJ2-1; 8 bases are shared with TRBD2. The J segment lost 1 base and the V segment lost 6 bases, leaving 5 bases of the junction unmatched. The CDR3 loop spans 15 amino acids. In germline, CDR1 is MNHEY, CDR2 SVGAGI. CDR3: CASSWERESYNEQFF. The CDR3 DNA reads as TGTGCCAGCAGCTGGGAGCGGGAGTCCTACAATGAGCAGTTCTTC.